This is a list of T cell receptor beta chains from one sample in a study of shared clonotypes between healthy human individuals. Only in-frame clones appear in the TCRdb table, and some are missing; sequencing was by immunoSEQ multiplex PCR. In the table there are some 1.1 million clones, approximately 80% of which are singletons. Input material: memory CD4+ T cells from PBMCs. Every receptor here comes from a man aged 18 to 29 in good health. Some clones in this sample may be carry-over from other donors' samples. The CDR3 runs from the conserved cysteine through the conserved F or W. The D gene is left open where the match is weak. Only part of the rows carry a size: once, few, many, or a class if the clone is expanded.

CDR3 DNA: TGTGCCAGCAGCCGGGATTGGACGGTGAACACTGAAGCTTTCTTT
CDR3 protein: CASSRDWTVNTEAFF
D gene: .
clone size: few
CDR3 length: 15
V gene: TRBV5-6
J gene: TRBJ1-1

CDR3 DNA: TGTGCCAGCAGCGTACTCGTACAGTCCTACAATGAGCAGTTCTTC
CDR3 protein: CASSVLVQSYNEQFF
D gene: .
clone size: .
CDR3 length: 15
V gene: TRBV7-2
J gene: TRBJ2-1

CDR3 DNA: TGTGCCAGCAGTTTATGGGGGACAGCGATCACCGGGGAGCTGTTTTTT
CDR3 protein: CASSLWGTAITGELFF
D gene: TRBD1
clone size: .
CDR3 length: 16
V gene: TRBV28
J gene: TRBJ2-2

CDR3 DNA: TGTGCCAGCAGTTCTGGACTAGCGGCTGGGGAGCAGTACTTC
CDR3 protein: CASSSGLAAGEQYF
D gene: TRBD2
clone size: .
CDR3 length: 14
V gene: TRBV6-5
J gene: TRBJ2-7

CDR3 DNA: TGTGCCAGCTCCGCGGACGGGGAGACCCAGTACTTC
CDR3 protein: CASSADGETQYF
D gene: .
clone size: many
CDR3 length: 12
V gene: TRBV18
J gene: TRBJ2-5

CDR3 DNA: TGCGCCAGCAGCCAAGACGGATACGCCGGGGAGCTGTTTTTT
CDR3 protein: CASSQDGYAGELFF
D gene: .
clone size: .
CDR3 length: 14
V gene: TRBV4-1
J gene: TRBJ2-2

CDR3 DNA: TGTGCCAGCAGCGCAAGTTCAGGAAACACCATATATTTT
CDR3 protein: CASSASSGNTIYF
D gene: .
clone size: .
CDR3 length: 13
V gene: TRBV7-9
J gene: TRBJ1-3

CDR3 DNA: TGTGCCACCAGCAGAAGACAGGTTTTTAATGAAAAACTGTTTTTT
CDR3 protein: CATSRRQVFNEKLFF
D gene: .
clone size: .
CDR3 length: 15
V gene: TRBV15
J gene: TRBJ1-4

CDR3 DNA: TGTGCCACCAGCAGAGCAGGGGACGGGGAGACCCAGTACTTC
CDR3 protein: CATSRAGDGETQYF
D gene: .
clone size: .
CDR3 length: 14
V gene: TRBV15
J gene: TRBJ2-5

CDR3 DNA: TGCGCCAGCAGCCGGACAGGGGGCAGCCCGGGGGAGCAGTACTTC
CDR3 protein: CASSRTGGSPGEQYF
D gene: TRBD1
clone size: .
CDR3 length: 15
V gene: TRBV4-1
J gene: TRBJ2-7

CDR3 DNA: TGTGCCAGCAGCTTGGGGCTAGCGGGAGCGGGATACGAGCAGTACTTC
CDR3 protein: CASSLGLAGAGYEQYF
D gene: TRBD2
clone size: .
CDR3 length: 16
V gene: TRBV5-4
J gene: TRBJ2-7

CDR3 DNA: TGTGCCAGCAGTGAATTACCCAGGGGGACGGGGGCCAACGTCCTGACTTTC
CDR3 protein: CASSELPRGTGANVLTF
D gene: TRBD1
clone size: .
CDR3 length: 17
V gene: TRBV2
J gene: TRBJ2-6

CDR3 DNA: TGCGCCAGCAGCCAAGATCTCGGGCTCGAGCAGTACTTC
CDR3 protein: CASSQDLGLEQYF
D gene: .
clone size: .
CDR3 length: 13
V gene: TRBV4-3
J gene: TRBJ2-7

CDR3 DNA: TGTGCCAGCAGCTTAGGAGTGGAGACCCAGTACTTC
CDR3 protein: CASSLGVETQYF
D gene: .
clone size: .
CDR3 length: 12
V gene: TRBV7-3
J gene: TRBJ2-5

CDR3 DNA: TGTGCCAGCAGCCTAAACCCTTATCAGCCCCAGCATTTT
CDR3 protein: CASSLNPYQPQHF
D gene: .
clone size: .
CDR3 length: 13
V gene: TRBV28
J gene: TRBJ1-5

CDR3 DNA: TGTGCCAGCAGGGGTGGCTACAATGAGCAGTTCTTC
CDR3 protein: CASRGGYNEQFF
D gene: .
clone size: .
CDR3 length: 12
V gene: TRBV27
J gene: TRBJ2-1

CDR3 DNA: TGTGCCAGCAGACGGGGACGGCTGATTGGTCAGCCCCAGCATTTT
CDR3 protein: CASRRGRLIGQPQHF
D gene: .
clone size: once
CDR3 length: 15
V gene: TRBV28
J gene: TRBJ1-5

CDR3 DNA: TGCGCCAGCAGCCAAGTCGGGGGTCCTCGCGAGCAGTACTTC
CDR3 protein: CASSQVGGPREQYF
D gene: .
clone size: .
CDR3 length: 14
V gene: TRBV11-2
J gene: TRBJ2-7

CDR3 DNA: TGTGCCAGCAGTTTTACAGGGGGGGAGCGCGACACAGATACGCGGTATTTT
CDR3 protein: CASSFTGGERDTDTRYF
D gene: .
clone size: .
CDR3 length: 17
V gene: TRBV27
J gene: TRBJ2-3

CDR3 DNA: TGCGCCAGCAGCTCGCCGGACAGGGGAAGAAGCGGGGAGCTGTTTTTT
CDR3 protein: CASSSPDRGRSGELFF
D gene: TRBD1
clone size: .
CDR3 length: 16
V gene: TRBV5-1
J gene: TRBJ2-2

CDR3 DNA: TGTGCCAGCAGCTTAGCCCATACGTCGAGCCCGAGCTCCTACGAGCAGTACTTC
CDR3 protein: CASSLAHTSSPSSYEQYF
D gene: .
clone size: once
CDR3 length: 18
V gene: TRBV11-3
J gene: TRBJ2-7

CDR3 DNA: TGTGCCAGCAGCAAATCTTCCAGACGACAAAGTCGGGCCAACGTCCTGACTTTC
CDR3 protein: CASSKSSRRQSRANVLTF
D gene: .
clone size: .
CDR3 length: 18
V gene: TRBV7-2
J gene: TRBJ2-6

CDR3 DNA: TGTGCCATCAGCGCCCTGCTCGGGGGGGATACGCAGTATTTT
CDR3 protein: CAISALLGGDTQYF
D gene: TRBD2
clone size: few
CDR3 length: 14
V gene: TRBV10-3
J gene: TRBJ2-3

CDR3 DNA: TGTGCCAGCAACATCGGGACTAGCAGAACCTACAATGAGCAGTTCTTC
CDR3 protein: CASNIGTSRTYNEQFF
D gene: TRBD2
clone size: many
CDR3 length: 16
V gene: TRBV7-8
J gene: TRBJ2-1

CDR3 DNA: TGTGCCAGCAGTAGAGACATTATCCATGGCTACACCTTC
CDR3 protein: CASSRDIIHGYTF
D gene: .
clone size: .
CDR3 length: 13
V gene: TRBV2
J gene: TRBJ1-2

CDR3 DNA: TGTGCCAGCAGCCTCCTGGCTCGTGAGCAGTACTTC
CDR3 protein: CASSLLAREQYF
D gene: .
clone size: .
CDR3 length: 12
V gene: TRBV7-2
J gene: TRBJ2-7

CDR3 DNA: TGTGCCAGCAGCGTAGCGGCAGTCCCTAACAATGAGCAGTTCTTC
CDR3 protein: CASSVAAVPNNEQFF
D gene: .
clone size: .
CDR3 length: 15
V gene: TRBV9
J gene: TRBJ2-1

CDR3 DNA: TGTGCCAGCAGCGCCACTAGCGCTAGTAACATTCAGTACTTC
CDR3 protein: CASSATSASNIQYF
D gene: TRBD2
clone size: .
CDR3 length: 14
V gene: TRBV9
J gene: TRBJ2-4

CDR3 DNA: TGTGCCAGCAGCGTAGGACAGGGTTTATTGAACACTGAAGCTTCCTTT
CDR3 protein: CASSVGQGLLNTEASF
D gene: TRBD1
clone size: once
CDR3 length: 16
V gene: TRBV9
J gene: TRBJ1-1

CDR3 DNA: TGCAGCGTTCCCGGGACCCACAATTCCTACAATGAGCAGTTCTTC
CDR3 protein: CSVPGTHNSYNEQFF
D gene: .
clone size: .
CDR3 length: 15
V gene: TRBV29-1
J gene: TRBJ2-1

CDR3 DNA: TGTGCCAGCTCAGAGGGCGCAGGCAATGAGCAGTTCTTC
CDR3 protein: CASSEGAGNEQFF
D gene: .
clone size: .
CDR3 length: 13
V gene: TRBV18
J gene: TRBJ2-1

CDR3 DNA: TGCGCCAGCAGCTTGGCTAGACCCGCCTCAGGAGACACCGGGGAGCTGTTTTTT
CDR3 protein: CASSLARPASGDTGELFF
D gene: .
clone size: once
CDR3 length: 18
V gene: TRBV5-1
J gene: TRBJ2-2

CDR3 DNA: TGTGCCTGGAGTTACAGGGGAGTATTAGAGACCCAGTACTTC
CDR3 protein: CAWSYRGVLETQYF
D gene: TRBD1
clone size: .
CDR3 length: 14
V gene: TRBV30
J gene: TRBJ2-5

CDR3 DNA: TGTGCCAGCAGCCCTGCGGGGGGGACAGCGATCTATGGCTACACCTTC
CDR3 protein: CASSPAGGTAIYGYTF
D gene: TRBD1
clone size: .
CDR3 length: 16
V gene: TRBV25-1
J gene: TRBJ1-2

CDR3 DNA: TGTGCCAGCAGCACCCGGACGGCCAAGGCTGAAGCTTTCTTT
CDR3 protein: CASSTRTAKAEAFF
D gene: .
clone size: few
CDR3 length: 14
V gene: TRBV5-4
J gene: TRBJ1-1

CDR3 DNA: TGCAGCGTTCGGGGAACTCCCGGTTACAATGAGCAGTTCTTC
CDR3 protein: CSVRGTPGYNEQFF
D gene: .
clone size: .
CDR3 length: 14
V gene: TRBV29-1
J gene: TRBJ2-1

CDR3 DNA: TGCGCCAGCAGCGGACAGGCCTACGAGCAGTACTTC
CDR3 protein: CASSGQAYEQYF
D gene: TRBD1
clone size: .
CDR3 length: 12
V gene: TRBV5-1
J gene: TRBJ2-7

CDR3 DNA: TGTGCCAGCAGCCGGACTAGCGGGAGGTGGGAGACCCAGTACTTC
CDR3 protein: CASSRTSGRWETQYF
D gene: TRBD2
clone size: few
CDR3 length: 15
V gene: TRBV7-7
J gene: TRBJ2-5

CDR3 DNA: TGTGCCAGCAGCGCGGGCCCCCAGAGGACATATGGCTACACCTTC
CDR3 protein: CASSAGPQRTYGYTF
D gene: .
clone size: .
CDR3 length: 15
V gene: TRBV5-4
J gene: TRBJ1-2

CDR3 DNA: TGTGCCAGCAGCCCCGTTGGCGGGAGAAACAATGAGCAGTTCTTC
CDR3 protein: CASSPVGGRNNEQFF
D gene: TRBD2
clone size: .
CDR3 length: 15
V gene: TRBV11-2
J gene: TRBJ2-1

CDR3 DNA: TGTGCCAGCAGTGAAAAGTGGCGGGGGCCGGCTGAAGCTTTCTTT
CDR3 protein: CASSEKWRGPAEAFF
D gene: .
clone size: .
CDR3 length: 15
V gene: TRBV6-1
J gene: TRBJ1-1

CDR3 DNA: TGTGCCACCAGCAGAGATTATTCAGCCGGTCAGCCCCAGCATTTT
CDR3 protein: CATSRDYSAGQPQHF
D gene: .
clone size: few
CDR3 length: 15
V gene: TRBV15
J gene: TRBJ1-5

CDR3 DNA: TGCGCCAGCAGCCTTCCGGGACAGCATACCTACGAGCAGTACTTC
CDR3 protein: CASSLPGQHTYEQYF
D gene: TRBD1
clone size: .
CDR3 length: 15
V gene: TRBV4-1
J gene: TRBJ2-7

CDR3 DNA: TGTGCCATCAATTCTAGGGACTCTCAAGGGGACTATGGCTACACCTTC
CDR3 protein: CAINSRDSQGDYGYTF
D gene: .
clone size: .
CDR3 length: 16
V gene: TRBV10-3
J gene: TRBJ1-2

CDR3 DNA: TGTGCCAGCTCACTCTACCCAACCGGCAGCAACACTGAAGCTTTCTTT
CDR3 protein: CASSLYPTGSNTEAFF
D gene: .
clone size: .
CDR3 length: 16
V gene: TRBV18
J gene: TRBJ1-1

CDR3 DNA: TGTGCCAGCAGCTATTCGGGGCGACCAGAGGAGCAGTACTTC
CDR3 protein: CASSYSGRPEEQYF
D gene: .
clone size: .
CDR3 length: 14
V gene: TRBV7-2
J gene: TRBJ2-7